The entry below gives a single T cell receptor (beta chain) sequence along with its context. These data originate in a study of blood T cell repertoires in COVID-19. Turning to the study itself: From the United States, Italy and Spain came samples of acute and convalescent COVID-19. Sources were T cells, B-cell-depleted T cells, or PBMCs; the material itself was cDNA or gDNA.

As originally analysed: Reference gene primers were amplified, and this amplification served to estimate nucleated cell counts. Only in-frame clones appear in the TCRdb table, and some are missing; sequencing was by immunoSEQ multiplex PCR. V and J calls and clone size are those listed in that table; D and trimming were worked out from the DNA. Of tens of thousands of clones in the sample, 87% are singletons; the top ten hold 7% to 9%. Per the germline V gene, CDR1 is MNHNS and CDR2 is SASEGT. V was clipped by 3 bases and J by 3 bases; unmatched bases: 5. The CDR3 has 16 amino acids. The source is a human donor with acute or convalescent COVID-19. The donor label of this sample is uncertain. Sequencing used peripheral blood. This chain links TRBV6-1 with TRBJ1-3, with 10 bases fitting TRBD1. For the CDR3, the DNA is TGTGCCAGCAGTGACCGACAGGGGGCAAGTGGAAACACCATATATTTT. Encoded protein: CASSDRQGASGNTIYF.